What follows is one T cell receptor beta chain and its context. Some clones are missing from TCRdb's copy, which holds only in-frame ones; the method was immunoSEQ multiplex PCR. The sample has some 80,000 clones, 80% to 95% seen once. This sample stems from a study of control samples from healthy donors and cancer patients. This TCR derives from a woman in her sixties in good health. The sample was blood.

In nucleotides, the CDR3 is TGTGCCAGTAGGGGGACCAGATGGGGGGCGCGGACGAACACCGGGGAGCTGTTTTTT. Protein product: CASRGTRWGARTNTGELFF. This sequence joins TRBV19 and TRBJ2-2, with D possibly called TRBD1 or TRBD2 (6 bases each). The germline V gene encodes CDR1 LNHDA and CDR2 SQIVND (reference sequence). The CDR3 covers 19 residues. Trimming removed 6 bases at V and 0 bases at J, with 23 bases between.